A single sample is the source of the 27 T cell receptor beta chains below, sequenced in a study of blood T cells in healthy people across ages. With a J-beta primer mix and a sample-barcoded 5' primer, a second PCR ran roughly 6 to 11 cycles. TCRdb processed the 5' RACE reads anew with MiXCR; each CDR3 protein has one entry. The sample includes hundreds of thousands of distinct CDR3 sequences, roughly 30% of them seen just once. The specimen was blood. Source of these receptors: a woman at least 80 years old in good health.

This clonotype has a count of ten or more. V and J are TRBV7-2 and TRBJ2-7; 8 nucleotides align to TRBD1. Germline assignment: CDR1 SGHTA and CDR2 FQGNSA. The CDR3 is 15 amino acids. The junction had 12 bases not matched to a gene; V was cut back by 4 bases and J by 7 bases. Here the CDR3 reads CASSSRAGGREEQYF. CDR3 nucleotides: TGTGCCAGCAGCTCTCGGGCAGGGGGCAGAGAGGAGCAGTACTTC.

This clonotype was counted ten times or more. The chain recombines TRBV30 with TRBJ2-4; D unresolved. The CDR3 is 13 residues long. V was cut by 3 bases and J by 6 bases, with 12 bases left in between. The germline V gene has CDR1 GTSNPN and CDR2 SVGIG (reference sequence). The CDR3 loop is CAWSLRTGNIQYF. CDR3 sequence (DNA): TGTGCCTGGAGCCTGAGAACGGGAAACATTCAGTACTTC. Filled out from reference TRBV30 and TRBJ2-4, the complete variable domain reads SQTIHQWPATLVQPVGSPLSLECTVEGTSNPNLYWYRQAAGRGLQLLFYSVGIGQISSEVPQNLSASRPQDRQFILSSKKLLLSDSGFYLCAWSLRTGNIQYFGAGTRLSVL.

This clonotype was observed at least ten times. The chain carries TRBV7-2 and TRBJ2-7; D might be TRBD1 (5 bases). CDR1 and CDR2 (germline): SGHTA, FQGNSA. CDR3 length: 14 residues. Trimming took off 1 base at V and 3 bases at J, with 10 bases between the two ends. CDR3 nucleotide sequence: TGTGCCAGCAGCTTAGTGGGGCTATACTACGAGCAGTACTTC. Its protein product is CASSLVGLYYEQYF.

The chain couples TRBV7-6 to TRBJ1-1; possibly TRBD1 for D (5 bases). Between the trimmed V and J ends, which lost 0 bases and 5 bases, there was a span of 13 bases. This CDR3 is 15 amino acids long. Germline values: CDR1 SGHVS, CDR2 FNYEAQ. The CDR3 sequence is CASSLASGTGTEAFF. The CDR3 DNA sequence: TGTGCCAGCAGCTTAGCCTCCGGGACGGGGACTGAAGCTTTCTTT.

This clonotype was seen repeatedly, ten times or more. This chain connects TRBV7-9 to TRBJ2-6; 7 positions agree with TRBD2. The junction had 3 bases not matched to a gene; V was cut back by 3 bases and J by 4 bases. Germline loops: CDR1 SEHNR, CDR2 FQNEAQ (reference sequence). The CDR3 length is 15 residues. The CDR3 DNA sequence: TGTGCCAGCAGCTTGGGGAGGGCAGGGGCCAACGTCCTGACTTTC. Amino acid sequence: CASSLGRAGANVLTF.

The chain is built from TRBV9 and TRBJ2-2; TRBD1 aligns across 7 bases. There are 14 residues in the CDR3. In germline, CDR1 is SGDLS, CDR2 YYNGEE. J lost 6 bases, V lost 3 bases, and 5 bases had no gene match. The chain's CDR3 is CASSERGRPGELFF. The CDR3 DNA sequence: TGTGCCAGCAGCGAAAGGGGGCGCCCCGGGGAGCTGTTTTTT.

The chain combines TRBV12-3 or TRBV12-4 with TRBJ2-6; no reliable D call. V dropped 3 bases and J dropped 6 bases, with 3 bases sitting between them. This CDR3 is 12 amino acids long. CDR3 loop: CASSFLANVLTF. In DNA, the CDR3 is TGTGCCAGCAGTTTCTTGGCCAACGTCCTGACTTTC.

This clonotype was counted a few times. A much larger clone lies a single base off, so this may be a read error. J is TRBJ2-5 and V is TRBV3-1, with D perhaps assigned TRBD1 or TRBD2 (6 bases each). V lost 5 bases and J 1 base, leaving 11 bases between the germline ends. Looked up from germline, CDR1 is LGHDT and CDR2 is YNNKEL (reference sequence). The CDR3 covers 14 residues. CDR3 region: CASSEGGIQETQYF. CDR3 DNA: TGTGCCAGCAGCGAGGGGGGCATCCAAGAGACCCAGTACTTC.

This clonotype was seen at least ten times. The chain carries TRBV7-2 and TRBJ1-1; a weak D match, TRBD1 (5 bases). This CDR3 contains 15 residues. The germline gives CDR1 SGHTA, CDR2 FQGNSA. V was pared by 1 base and J by 0 bases, with 9 bases between. In DNA, the CDR3 is TGTGCCAGCAGCTTAGACGTACAGGTGAACACTGAAGCTTTCTTT. It yields the protein CASSLDVQVNTEAFF.

This clonotype was recorded at least ten times. V gene TRBV6-1 combines with J gene TRBJ2-5; D unresolved. The CDR3 contains 13 residues. V dropped 5 bases and J dropped 5 bases, with 12 bases sitting between them. From germline, CDR1 is MNHNS and CDR2 SASEGT. CDR3: CASSKSRRETQYF. The CDR3 coding sequence is TGTGCCAGCAGTAAGTCACGCCGGGAGACCCAGTACTTC.

The chain couples TRBV20-1 to TRBJ2-6; D may be TRBD1 (6 bases). Germline-derived CDR1 and CDR2 are DFQATT and SNEGSKA (reference sequence). With 0 bases removed from V and 4 bases from J, the gap between germline ends came to 19 bases. This CDR3 has 18 residues. The DNA for the CDR3 is TGCAGTGCTAGAGATGTTAGCTCACAGGGTTCGGGGGCCAACGTCCTGACTTTC. Translated: CSARDVSSQGSGANVLTF.

This clonotype was counted many times. The chain couples TRBV5-1 to TRBJ2-5, with 10 bases that match TRBD1. Germline trimming cut 4 bases from V and 5 bases from J; bases unmatched to any gene: 8. The CDR3 is 15 residues long. Looked up from germline, CDR1 is SGHRS and CDR2 is YFSETQ. The CDR3 DNA sequence: TGCGCCAGCAGCGTATCCGGGACAGGGGTGGAGACCCAGTACTTC. Its translation is CASSVSGTGVETQYF.

In the case of this clonotype: The junction departs from the called germline gene at one end, perhaps through a read error. V gene TRBV7-2 combines with J gene TRBJ2-3; D gene ambiguous. Germline V gives CDR1 SGHTA, CDR2 FQGNSA. The CDR3 covers 15 residues. The CDR3 sequence: CASSKSHLQADMQYF. The CDR3 DNA reads as TGTGCCAGCAGTAAGAGCCACCTTCAGGCAGATATGCAGTATTTT.

In this sample, this clonotype turned up a few times. The chain couples TRBV7-3 to TRBJ1-1; D is unresolved. V lost 6 bases to trimming and J lost 3 bases, with 5 bases between them. Germline V CDR1 and CDR2: SGHTA, FQGTGA. CDR3 length equals 11 residues. CDR3 nucleotide sequence: TGTGCCAGCAGATCAGACACTGAAGCTTTCTTT. Protein product: CASRSDTEAFF.

This clonotype was counted at least ten times. The V and J genes are TRBV12-3 or TRBV12-4 and TRBJ2-3; 14 positions match TRBD2. Trimming took 7 bases from V and 3 from J; bases not matched to a gene: 9. The CDR3 has 17 amino acids. CDR3 loop: CASTLTSGGARTDTQYF. In DNA form, the CDR3 reads TGTGCCAGCACCTTGACTAGCGGGGGGGCGAGGACAGATACGCAGTATTTT.

This clonotype has just a few counts. V is TRBV6-6 and J is TRBJ1-2; 7 bases map to TRBD1. Germline lookup yields CDR1 MNHNY and CDR2 SVGAGI (reference sequence). The CDR3 runs 16 residues. V shed 5 bases, J shed 4 bases, and the junction held 13 bases outside the gene matches. CDR3 in DNA: TGTGCCAGCAGTCCCACTCTGAGACAGGGAGGCTATGGCTACACCTTC. It translates to CASSPTLRQGGYGYTF.

This clonotype has more than one count but fewer than ten. This chain uses TRBV11-2 with TRBJ2-3; 9 bases fit TRBD2. The CDR3 consists of 18 residues. The trim removed 1 base at V and 2 bases at J, leaving 10 bases unmatched. Germline CDR1 and CDR2: SGHAT and FQNNGV. The CDR3 DNA is TGTGCCAGCAGCTTAGGAGTAGGGAGCGGGGGGAACACAGATACGCAGTATTTT. Translation gives CASSLGVGSGGNTDTQYF.

This clonotype has just a few counts. A read error may be the cause here, since a much bigger clone is one base away. The V and J genes are TRBV20-1 and TRBJ2-1; 10 bases fit TRBD2. The closer fit of TRBJ2-7 to the DNA end suggests the J call may be wrong. Germline V gives CDR1 DFQATT, CDR2 SNEGSKA (reference sequence). The CDR3 loop spans 14 amino acids. The CDR3 nucleotides read TGCAGTGCTACCAGCGGGGGGGCCTACAATGAGCAGTACTTC. Amino acid sequence: CSATSGGAYNEQYF.

This clonotype came up a few times. This may arise from a read error, as a much more abundant clone is one base away. The chain recombines TRBV6-5 with TRBJ1-1; tentatively, D is TRBD1 (5 bases). The V end was cut by 1 base, the J end by 1 base, with 10 bases between. This CDR3 is 15 amino acids long. Germline lookup yields CDR1 MNHEY and CDR2 SVGAGI. The CDR3 reads CASSYCQTANTEAFF. The DNA for the CDR3 is TGTGCCAGCAGTTACTGCCAGACAGCGAACACTGAAGCTTTCTTT.

With regard to this clonotype: A clone one base away is much larger, so this may be a read error. The V and J genes are TRBV24-1 and TRBJ2-1, with 10 bases identical to TRBD2. This CDR3 has 14 amino acids. Per the germline V gene, CDR1 is KGHDR and CDR2 is SFDVKD. CDR3 DNA sequence: TGTGTCACCGGCGTAGCGGGGGGCTTCAATGAGCAGTTCTTC. Its protein product is CVTGVAGGFNEQFF.

There are many counts of this clonotype. The chain links TRBV7-2 to TRBJ1-6; D unresolved. CDR3 size: 14 residues. V shed 1 base and J shed 7 bases, with 8 bases lying between them. CDR1 SGHTA and CDR2 FQGNSA come from the germline V gene. CDR3 protein: CASSLDIRNSPLHF. CDR3 nucleotides: TGTGCCAGCAGCTTAGACATTCGGAATTCACCCCTCCACTTT. The complete variable domain, with remaining parts taken from reference TRBV7-2 and TRBJ1-6, reads GAGVSQSPSNKVTEKGKDVELRCDPISGHTALYWYRQSLGQGLEFLIYFQGNSAPDKSGLPSDRFSAERTGGSVSTLTIQRTQQEDSAVYLCASSLDIRNSPLHFGNGTRLTVT.

This clonotype was counted a few times. This may stem from a read error, because a much larger clone lies one nucleotide away. V usage is TRBV27 and J usage is TRBJ1-2, with 7 bases identical to TRBD1. The germline V gene encodes CDR1 MNHEY and CDR2 SMNVEV (reference sequence). The CDR3 totals 15 residues. The CDR3 sequence is CAGSPRQGLDYGYTF. CDR3 nucleotide sequence: TGTGCCGGCAGTCCGAGACAGGGACTTGACTATGGCTACACCTTC.

The J gene is TRBJ2-7, the V gene TRBV30; D remains ambiguous. Germline V CDR1 and CDR2: GTSNPN, SVGIG (reference sequence). The CDR3 spans 14 residues. Trimming stripped 2 bases from V and 6 bases from J, with 17 bases between. CDR3 sequence (DNA): TGTGCCTGGAGTAGGGCTGCCGCTGGCTCCGAGCAGTACTTC. Protein sequence: CAWSRAAAGSEQYF.

This clonotype was detected a few times. A much more abundant neighbour one base away suggests this may be a read error. This sequence joins TRBV5-6 and TRBJ2-3; unclear D gene. CDR3 length equals 16 residues. The V gene lost 1 base and the J gene lost 8 bases, with 20 bases spanning the gap. Germline V CDR1 and CDR2: SGHDT, YYEEEE. CDR3 loop: CASSLRIRVVAGTQYF. CDR3 DNA: TGTGCCAGCAGCTTGCGGATTAGGGTAGTCGCAGGTACGCAGTATTTT.

The chain combines TRBV7-3 with TRBJ2-2, with TRBD2 identical over 11 bases. The trim removed 6 bases at V and 5 bases at J, leaving 5 bases unmatched. This CDR3 spans 15 amino acids. CDR1 and CDR2 from the germline V gene are SGHTA and FQGTGA. The CDR3 loop reads CASSPSGGRTGELFF. The CDR3 DNA follows: TGTGCCAGCAGTCCTAGCGGGGGGCGGACCGGGGAGCTGTTTTTT.

In its sample, this clonotype was seen many times. The V gene is TRBV30, the J gene TRBJ1-1; D perhaps matches TRBD1 (5 bases). The V end lost 1 base, the J end lost 5 bases, and 11 bases lay between the germline ends. The CDR3 totals 13 residues. Germline loops: CDR1 GTSNPN, CDR2 SVGIG (reference sequence). Here the CDR3 reads CAWSASGITEAFF. For the CDR3, the DNA is TGTGCCTGGAGTGCGTCAGGGATAACTGAAGCTTTCTTT.

In this sample, this clonotype turned up many times. The rearrangement links TRBV12-3 or TRBV12-4 to TRBJ2-1, with 10 bases fitting TRBD1. Losses at the gene ends were 8 bases for V and 7 bases for J; bases not matched to a gene: 11. CDR3 length: 15 amino acids. The chain's CDR3 is CASCLRTGGMNEQFF. CDR3 nucleotides: TGTGCCAGCTGCCTTCGGACAGGGGGTATGAATGAGCAGTTCTTC.